This record covers a single T cell receptor (beta chain). Antigen specificity is unknown. The CDR3 has 15 amino acids. Germline values: CDR1 GTSNPN, CDR2 SVGIG (reference sequence). The source of the sample is a study of monozygotic twins with inflammatory bowel disease. Study results and caveats: IBD patients had lower TCRbeta diversity (inverse Simpson) than healthy co-twins. Different T cell subtypes could not be distinguished. Among IBD patients, fewer clonotypes were shared with others than among healthy twins, especially with disease activity.

TCRdb re-called the 5' RACE reads; every CDR3 protein appears as one record, without DNA. This sample's table has just over 300,000 distinct CDR3 sequences. The rearrangement uses TRBV30 and TRBJ1-6. The sequenced sample was blood. This clonotype was sampled from a human donor with ulcerative colitis or Crohn's disease, or a healthy co-twin of an affected twin (not recorded which). The CDR3 sequence is CAWSDQPLYNSPLHF.